In this sample, the clone carrying this T cell receptor beta chain turned up a few times. The target antigen is unknown. The ends lost 0 bases at V and 4 bases at J; junction bases unmatched: 3. The CDR3 spans 15 residues. Germline CDR1 is MNHEY and CDR2 is SMNVEV (reference sequence). These data are taken from a study of beta chain features in type 1 diabetes. Points from the study as a whole: TCRB CDR3s were moderately but significantly shorter in Type 1 diabetes patients in all four CD4+ subsets. Lower insertion and higher deletion counts appeared at VDJ junctions in type 1 diabetes patients. Whether HLA type influences TCRB rearrangement remained unresolved here. The study found that naive, central memory and Treg TCRB repertoires appeared more similar in patients than in healthy donors.

cDNA synthesis used the whole RNA isolate, giving expressed TCRB sequences. Profiled with immunoSEQ multiplex PCR; TCRdb holds only in-frame clones, not every one. The table shows roughly 290,000 clones, with approximately 16% occurring only once. This TCR came from a man aged 18 to 35 with type 1 diabetes. The chain is built from TRBV27 and TRBJ1-2; TRBD1 agrees at 9 bases. The sequencing input was naive CD4+ T cells from blood. The CDR3 DNA follows: TGTGCCAGCAGTTTATCGGGACAGGGCTTCTATGGCTACACCTTC. Translating it yields CASSLSGQGFYGYTF.